The 5 T cell receptor beta chains reported below all come from one sample, sequenced in a study of graft-versus-host responses after intestinal transplantation. Method: immunoSEQ multiplex PCR; TCRdb's copy keeps in-frame clones and lacks some. The repertoire holds around 92,000 clones, more than 70% seen once, with almost 1.5% in the top ten. The sample consisted of PBMCs, taken 255 days after intestinal transplant. The source is a human patient who received an intestinal transplant, so some T cells may come from the graft donor.

V and J are TRBV13 and TRBJ2-5; 10 bases are a match to TRBD2. The CDR3 has 13 residues. Trimming at V came to 6 bases and at J to 5 bases, leaving 3 bases not matched to a gene. Germline CDR1 PRHDT, CDR2 FYEKMQ (reference sequence). The CDR3 nucleotides are TGTGCCAGCAGGCTAGCGGGAGTCGAGACCCAGTACTTC. This sequence encodes CASRLAGVETQYF.

The chain links TRBV27 to TRBJ1-5; D call uncertain. CDR1 MNHEY and CDR2 SMNVEV come from the germline V gene (reference sequence). The CDR3 spans 13 residues. Trimming took off 0 bases at V and 7 bases at J, with 7 bases between the two ends. The CDR3, as DNA: TGTGCCAGCAGTTTATCGGGTATCCAGCCCCAGCATTTT. Protein product: CASSLSGIQPQHF.

The V and J genes are TRBV25-1 and TRBJ1-4, with TRBD1 identical over 7 bases. Germline V gives CDR1 MGHDK, CDR2 SYGVNS. The CDR3 spans 13 residues. V dropped 1 base and J dropped 7; count of bases not matched to a gene: 0. This CDR3 reads CASSEWDSEKLFF. The CDR3 region has the DNA TGTGCCAGCAGTGAATGGGACAGTGAAAAACTGTTTTTT.

CDR3 protein: CASSFPRDPYEQYF. The CDR3 DNA is TGTGCCAGCAGCTTCCCTAGGGACCCCTACGAGCAGTACTTC. The chain couples TRBV7-9 to TRBJ2-7; D is tentatively TRBD1 or TRBD2 (5 bases each). Germline lookup yields CDR1 SEHNR and CDR2 FQNEAQ (reference sequence). The CDR3 is 14 amino acids. The V and J ends lost 3 bases and 2 bases respectively, with 11 bases between them.

This chain joins TRBV6-5 and TRBJ1-6; D uncertain. The germline V gene has CDR1 MNHEY and CDR2 SVGAGI. V was shortened by 4 bases and J by 10 bases, with 8 bases between the two germline ends. The CDR3 is made up of 12 amino acids. The CDR3 sequence: CASSSITSPLHF. The CDR3 DNA reads as TGTGCCAGCAGTTCGATAACCTCACCCCTCCACTTT.